This passage covers 32 T cell receptor beta chains from one sample sequenced in a study of blood T cell repertoires in COVID-19. The protocol was immunoSEQ multiplex PCR, while the TCRdb copy is restricted to in-frame clones and leaves out a portion. The table has more than 70,000 clones, about three quarters seen once; the top ten hold about 10%. Sequenced sample: peripheral blood. These receptor sequences come from a human donor in a cohort sampled during active COVID-19.

The CDR3 reads CASSAGAGAFF. The CDR3 region has the DNA TGTGCCAGCAGCGCGGGCGCAGGAGCTTTCTTT. The chain joins TRBV7-9 to TRBJ1-1; D ambiguous. The V gene lost 5 bases and the J gene lost 10 bases, with 11 bases spanning the gap. The germline CDR1 and CDR2 sequences are SEHNR and FQNEAQ (reference sequence). The CDR3 is 11 amino acids.

This chain links TRBV7-2 with TRBJ1-2; 8 bases map to TRBD1. V lost 4 bases and J lost 4; bases outside the gene matches: 8. The germline V gene has CDR1 SGHTA and CDR2 FQGNSA. The length of the CDR3 is 15 residues. CDR3 coding DNA: TGTGCCAGCAGCTCGTCAGGGGGCCGGATCTATGGCTACACCTTC. Translating gives CASSSSGGRIYGYTF. Supplemented by reference TRBV7-2 and TRBJ1-2, the full variable domain reads GAGVSQSPSNKVTEKGKDVELRCDPISGHTALYWYRQSLGQGLEFLIYFQGNSAPDKSGLPSDRFSAERTGGSVSTLTIQRTQQEDSAVYLCASSSSGGRIYGYTFGSGTRLTVV.

The V call is TRBV5-1, the J call TRBJ1-1; 10 nucleotides line up with TRBD1. This CDR3 is 14 amino acids long. Trimming at V came to 7 bases and at J to 1 base, leaving 4 bases not matched to a gene. Germline V gene sequence: CDR1 SGHRS, CDR2 YFSETQ. CDR3 protein: CASERTGGNTEAFF. The CDR3 DNA reads as TGCGCCAGCGAACGGACAGGGGGGAACACTGAAGCTTTCTTT. Drawing the rest from reference TRBV5-1 and TRBJ1-1, the complete variable domain is KAGVTQTPRYLIKTRGQQVTLSCSPISGHRSVSWYQQTPGQGLQFLFEYFSETQRNKGNFPGRFSGRQFSNSRSEMNVSTLELGDSALYLCASERTGGNTEAFFGQGTRLTVV.

The chain carries TRBV30 and TRBJ1-2; a weak D match, TRBD1 (5 bases). This CDR3 has 14 amino acids. The ends were cut back, 3 bases at V and 7 bases at J, with 18 bases in the middle. The germline gives CDR1 GTSNPN, CDR2 SVGIG (reference sequence). The CDR3 bases are TGTGCCTGGAGCAGAGTGACCAGGGCTCCTGGCTACACCTTC. This sequence encodes CAWSRVTRAPGYTF.

This chain joins TRBV5-4 and TRBJ2-1; 7 bases match TRBD2. Germline CDR1 and CDR2: SGHNT and YYREEE (reference sequence). Trimming removed 4 bases from V and 4 bases from J; junction bases left unmatched: 11. This CDR3 is built from 16 residues. The CDR3 spells CASSQQSSGAYNEQFF. The CDR3 DNA reads TGTGCCAGCAGCCAACAGTCGAGCGGGGCTTACAATGAGCAGTTCTTC.

This clone has a handful of counts. This rearrangement joins TRBV2 to TRBJ1-5; possibly TRBD1 for D (5 bases). Trimming left V 6 bases short and J 1 base short, with 16 bases between. Looked up from germline, CDR1 is SNHLY and CDR2 is FYNNEI. The CDR3 runs to 16 residues. The CDR3 nucleotides are TGTGCCAGCAGCCTCGTGCCCCGGGGGAGCAATCAGCCCCAGCATTTT. Amino acid sequence: CASSLVPRGSNQPQHF.

The chain is built from TRBV5-5 and TRBJ1-6, with D unresolved. Germline V gene lookup returns CDR1 SGHKS and CDR2 YYEKEE (reference sequence). V gave up 4 bases and J gave up 2 bases, with 19 bases separating them. This CDR3 spans 18 amino acids. Written as DNA, the CDR3 is TGTGCCAGCAGCACCCCGACTGGAGGTTCGCCCTATAATTCACCCCTCCACTTT. Translated: CASSTPTGGSPYNSPLHF.

The chain carries TRBV5-1 and TRBJ2-7; TRBD1 is a possible D gene (5 bases). Germline assignment: CDR1 SGHRS and CDR2 YFSETQ. The CDR3 runs to 14 residues. The V end lost 5 bases, the J end lost 3 bases, and 15 bases lay between the germline ends. DNA of the CDR3: TGCGCCAGCAGACTTGGACACGACCACTACGAGCAGTACTTC. It codes for CASRLGHDHYEQYF.

The V call is TRBV7-9, the J call TRBJ2-5; 9 nucleotides align to TRBD2. This CDR3 contains 16 residues. Trimming at V came to 5 bases and at J to 1 base, leaving 8 bases not matched to a gene. Germline CDR1 and CDR2: SEHNR and FQNEAQ (reference sequence). CDR3 loop: CASSLGGAGGQETQYF. The CDR3 DNA reads as TGTGCCAGCAGCCTCGGGGGAGCGGGGGGCCAAGAGACCCAGTACTTC.

The chain links TRBV29-1 to TRBJ2-7; tentative D call: TRBD2 (5 bases). Trimming cost V 4 bases and J 0 bases, with 10 bases left between them. CDR1 and CDR2 from the germline V gene are SQVTM and ANQGSEA. The CDR3 totals 13 residues. DNA for the CDR3: TGCAGCGTTGGGGGTGGGAGCTCCTACGAGCAGTACTTC. Protein product: CSVGGGSSYEQYF.

CDR3 sequence (DNA): TGTGCCAGCAGCAGACAGGGTGGATCGAACTATGGCTACACCTTC. It specifies CASSRQGGSNYGYTF. The chain is built from TRBV5-6 and TRBJ1-2; 7 nucleotides align to TRBD1. Germline V CDR1 and CDR2: SGHDT, YYEEEE. The junction had 8 bases not matched to a gene; V was cut back by 4 bases and J by 2 bases. This CDR3 contains 15 residues.

The rearrangement links TRBV7-2 to TRBJ2-2, with D maybe TRBD1 (6 bases). The CDR3 totals 15 residues. CDR1 and CDR2 (germline): SGHTA, FQGNSA. The V end lost 4 bases, the J end lost 4 bases, and 13 bases lay between the germline ends. CDR3 sequence reads: CASSSGQTFTGELFF. The CDR3 nucleotides read TGTGCCAGCAGCTCCGGACAGACGTTCACCGGGGAGCTGTTTTTT. The variable domain in full, completed from reference TRBV7-2 and TRBJ2-2, reads GAGVSQSPSNKVTEKGKDVELRCDPISGHTALYWYRQSLGQGLEFLIYFQGNSAPDKSGLPSDRFSAERTGGSVSTLTIQRTQQEDSAVYLCASSSGQTFTGELFFGEGSRLTVL.

CDR3 DNA sequence: TGTGCCAGCAGCCAAGATCCGGCTGGGGGGTCAGGACAGCCCCAGCATTTT. It yields the protein CASSQDPAGGSGQPQHF. The chain has TRBV3-1 (or the pseudogene TRBV3-2) and TRBJ1-5, with D possibly TRBD1 on 5 matching bases. Per germline, CDR1 LGHDT and CDR2 YNNKEL (reference sequence). The V and J ends lost 0 bases and 7 bases respectively, with 19 bases between them. This CDR3 region has 17 residues.

This clone was observed a few times. This chain connects TRBV2 to TRBJ1-1; D gene uncertain. Trimming removed 4 bases from V and 6 bases from J, with 12 bases in between. Germline V gene lookup returns CDR1 SNHLY and CDR2 FYNNEI. The CDR3 runs 13 residues. The CDR3 loop reads CASSVGSLAEAFF. DNA for the CDR3: TGTGCCAGCAGTGTGGGCAGTTTGGCTGAAGCTTTCTTT.

This clone was seen more than once but under ten times. This chain connects TRBV7-9 to TRBJ2-6; D gene uncertain. CDR1 and CDR2 (germline): SEHNR, FQNEAQ (reference sequence). The CDR3 consists of 15 residues. Trimming pared 4 bases from V and 2 bases from J, leaving 9 bases between. The CDR3 DNA reads TGTGCCAGCAGCTCTAATACAGCTGGGGCCAACGTCCTGACTTTC. Translation gives CASSSNTAGANVLTF.

The chain couples TRBV5-4 to TRBJ1-4; 9 bases are shared with TRBD1. The CDR3 loop spans 15 amino acids. V lost 4 bases, J lost 5 bases, and 6 bases stayed unmatched. Germline V lookup: CDR1 SGHNT, CDR2 YYREEE (reference sequence). DNA of the CDR3: TGTGCCAGCAGCGTGAGACAGGGGGGGAATGAAAAACTGTTTTTT. Amino acids: CASSVRQGGNEKLFF.

This clone showed up just a few times. V usage is TRBV11-3 and J usage is TRBJ2-3; 11 nucleotides agree with TRBD2. Germline CDR1 is SGHNT and CDR2 is YENEEA. The V and J ends lost 5 bases and 2 bases, in that order; junction bases with no gene match: 6. This CDR3 region has 16 residues. The CDR3, as DNA: TGTGCCAGCAGCACTCGGACTAGCGGGCCCACAGATACGCAGTATTTT. Protein: CASSTRTSGPTDTQYF.

The J gene is TRBJ1-2, the V gene TRBV5-1; 7 bases match TRBD1. Germline V gives CDR1 SGHRS, CDR2 YFSETQ. The junction had 3 bases not matched to a gene; V was cut back by 0 bases and J by 4 bases. This CDR3 contains 14 residues. CDR3 amino acids: CASSLGGQTYGYTF. In nucleotides, the CDR3 is TGCGCCAGCAGCTTGGGGGGACAGACCTATGGCTACACCTTC.

The chain uses TRBV2 and TRBJ2-3; D might be TRBD2 (6 bases). Germline values: CDR1 SNHLY, CDR2 FYNNEI. The ends were cut back, 7 bases at V and 0 bases at J, with 14 bases in the middle. CDR3 length: 15 residues. The CDR3 is CASKQVLASTDTQYF. DNA of the CDR3: TGTGCCAGCAAACAGGTACTAGCAAGCACAGATACGCAGTATTTT.

The chain has TRBV18 and TRBJ2-7; the D gene is possibly TRBD2 (6 bases). Germline CDR1 and CDR2: KGHSH and LQKENI. The CDR3 loop spans 16 amino acids. Trimming stripped 5 bases from V and 6 bases from J, with 23 bases between. This CDR3 reads CASSVGPGLIPPEQYF. CDR3 DNA: TGTGCCAGCTCAGTGGGTCCGGGACTGATCCCCCCCGAGCAGTACTTC.

This chain joins TRBV6-1 and TRBJ2-6; D is unresolved. The V end was cut by 1 base, the J end by 5 bases, with 6 bases between. The CDR3 is made up of 14 amino acids. CDR1 and CDR2 (germline): MNHNS, SASEGT. The CDR3 loop is CASSEGSRANVLTF. The DNA of the CDR3 is TGTGCCAGCAGTGAAGGTTCCAGGGCCAACGTCCTGACTTTC.

This clone occurred a few times. The chain uses TRBV18 and TRBJ1-5, with D possibly TRBD1 on 6 matching bases. Germline CDR1 reads KGHSH; CDR2 reads LQKENI. V lost 2 bases to trimming and J lost 7 bases, with 12 bases between them. The CDR3 length is 14 residues. The CDR3 spells CASSPGTGKQPQHF. The CDR3 region has the DNA TGTGCCAGCTCACCAGGAACAGGGAAACAGCCCCAGCATTTT.

This clone was counted between two and nine times. The chain has TRBV6-5 and TRBJ1-5; 7 bases agree with TRBD1. From germline, CDR1 is MNHEY and CDR2 SVGAGI. This CDR3 spans 15 amino acids. J lost 1 base, V lost 2 bases, and 2 bases had no gene match. The CDR3 sequence is CASSYQGESNQPQHF. CDR3 nucleotides: TGTGCCAGCAGTTACCAGGGGGAAAGCAATCAGCCCCAGCATTTT.

This clone was recorded once. V gene TRBV10-3 combines with J gene TRBJ1-2; TRBD1 matches 9 bases. J was trimmed by 3 bases and V by 3 bases; bases with no gene match: 8. The germline V gene has CDR1 ENHRY and CDR2 SYGVKD. The CDR3 sequence is 16 residues long. The DNA of the CDR3 is TGTGCCATCAGTGAAACATCAGGACAGGGGCACTATGGCTACACCTTC. It encodes CAISETSGQGHYGYTF.

The CDR3 is CASSQGRGNTEAFF. The DNA of the CDR3 is TGCGCCAGCAGTCAGGGGCGCGGGAACACTGAAGCTTTCTTT. The chain is built from TRBV10-2 and TRBJ1-1; TRBD1 might be the D (6 bases). Germline CDR1 and CDR2: WSHSY and SAAADI. The CDR3 length is 14 residues. Trimming took off 5 bases at V and 1 base at J, with 11 bases between the two ends.

The V call is TRBV13, the J call TRBJ2-3; tentative D call: TRBD2 (6 bases). V was trimmed by 4 bases and J by 6 bases, leaving 11 bases between them. The V gene's germline CDR1 is PRHDT and CDR2 FYEKMQ (reference sequence). The CDR3 runs 13 residues. CDR3 coding DNA: TGTGCCAGCAGCTACACTAGCATCGATACGCAGTATTTT. Its protein product is CASSYTSIDTQYF.

This chain uses TRBV27 with TRBJ2-7, with 9 bases aligning to TRBD2. CDR1 MNHEY and CDR2 SMNVEV come from the germline V gene (reference sequence). The ends lost 3 bases at V and 4 bases at J; junction bases unmatched: 13. The CDR3 runs to 17 residues. CDR3 in DNA: TGTGCCAGCAGTTTCTCAACGAGGGGACTAGCTTTGTACGAGCAGTACTTC. It is translated as CASSFSTRGLALYEQYF.

The chain carries TRBV19 and TRBJ1-2; D may be TRBD1 (6 bases). CDR1 and CDR2 from the germline V gene are LNHDA and SQIVND (reference sequence). With 5 bases removed from V and 2 bases from J, the gap between germline ends came to 12 bases. CDR3 length equals 14 residues. The CDR3 spells CASSPMQGNYGYTF. For the CDR3, the DNA is TGTGCCAGTAGTCCGATGCAGGGGAACTATGGCTACACCTTC.

This clone occurred a few times. V and J are TRBV2 and TRBJ2-7; perhaps TRBD1 as D (5 bases). Per germline, CDR1 SNHLY and CDR2 FYNNEI. CDR3 length: 12 residues. The V gene lost 6 bases and the J gene lost 2 bases, with 8 bases spanning the gap. The CDR3 DNA is TGTGCCAGCAGGACAGACACCTACGAGCAGTACTTC. Its protein product is CASRTDTYEQYF.

The V gene is TRBV6-1, the J gene TRBJ1-2; possible D gene TRBD1, 6 bases. V dropped 2 bases and J dropped 4 bases, with 17 bases sitting between them. In germline, CDR1 is MNHNS, CDR2 SASEGT. This CDR3 has 16 amino acids. CDR3 sequence reads: CASSENLAGAGYGYTF. DNA for the CDR3: TGTGCCAGCAGTGAAAATTTAGCAGGGGCCGGCTATGGCTACACCTTC.

The genes are TRBV5-1 and TRBJ1-2, with D maybe TRBD1 (5 bases). V gave up 0 bases and J gave up 2 bases, with 8 bases separating them. CDR3 length equals 14 residues. Germline-derived CDR1 and CDR2 are SGHRS and YFSETQ. The CDR3 here is CASSLVRANYGYTF. The CDR3 DNA follows: TGCGCCAGCAGCTTGGTCAGGGCGAACTATGGCTACACCTTC.

The chain recombines TRBV4-1 with TRBJ1-2, with a tentative D call TRBD1 (5 bases). This CDR3 comprises 14 residues. Germline loops: CDR1 MGHRA, CDR2 YSYEKL. V shed 0 bases and J shed 7 bases, with 12 bases lying between them. CDR3 bases: TGCGCCAGCAGCCAAGAAGGGACTCGGGGTGGCTACACCTTC. Translation gives CASSQEGTRGGYTF.